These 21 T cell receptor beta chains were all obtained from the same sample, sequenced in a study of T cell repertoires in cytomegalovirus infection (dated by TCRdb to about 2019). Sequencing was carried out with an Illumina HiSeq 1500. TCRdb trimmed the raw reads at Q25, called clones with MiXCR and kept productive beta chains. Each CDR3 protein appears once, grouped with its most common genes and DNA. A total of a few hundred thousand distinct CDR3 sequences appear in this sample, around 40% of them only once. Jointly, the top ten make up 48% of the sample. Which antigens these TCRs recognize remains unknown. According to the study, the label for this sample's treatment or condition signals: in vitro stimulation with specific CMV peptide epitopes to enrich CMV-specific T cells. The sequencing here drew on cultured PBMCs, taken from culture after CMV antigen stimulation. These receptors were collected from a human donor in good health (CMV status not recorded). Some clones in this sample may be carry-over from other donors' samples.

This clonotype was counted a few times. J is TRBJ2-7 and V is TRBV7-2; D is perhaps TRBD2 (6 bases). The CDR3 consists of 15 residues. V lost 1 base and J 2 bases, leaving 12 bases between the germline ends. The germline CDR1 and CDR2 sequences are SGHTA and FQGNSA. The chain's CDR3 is CASSLGGTAPYEQYF. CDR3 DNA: TGTGCCAGCAGCTTAGGAGGGACTGCCCCCTACGAGCAGTACTTC.

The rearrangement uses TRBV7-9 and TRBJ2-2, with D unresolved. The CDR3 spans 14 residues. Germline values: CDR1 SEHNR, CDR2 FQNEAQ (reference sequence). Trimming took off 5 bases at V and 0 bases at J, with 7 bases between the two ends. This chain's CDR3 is CASSPDANTGELFF. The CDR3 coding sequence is TGTGCCAGCAGCCCTGACGCGAACACCGGGGAGCTGTTTTTT.

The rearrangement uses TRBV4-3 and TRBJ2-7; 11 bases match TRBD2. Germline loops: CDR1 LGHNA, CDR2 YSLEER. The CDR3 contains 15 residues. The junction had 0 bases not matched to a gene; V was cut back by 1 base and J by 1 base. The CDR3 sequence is CASSQGLAGSYEQYF. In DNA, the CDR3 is TGCGCCAGCAGCCAAGGACTAGCGGGGTCCTACGAGCAGTACTTC.

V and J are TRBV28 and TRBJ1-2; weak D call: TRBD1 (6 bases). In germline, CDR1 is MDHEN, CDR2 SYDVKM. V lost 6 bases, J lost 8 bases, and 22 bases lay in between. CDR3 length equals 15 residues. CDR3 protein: CASSPPRNRVEGYTF. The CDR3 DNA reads TGTGCCAGCAGCCCCCCGAGAAACAGGGTTGAGGGCTACACCTTC.

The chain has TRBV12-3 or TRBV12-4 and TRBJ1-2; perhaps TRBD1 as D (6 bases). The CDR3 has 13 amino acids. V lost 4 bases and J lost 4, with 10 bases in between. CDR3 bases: TGTGCCAGCAGTTCCCACAGGGTCTATGGCTACACCTTC. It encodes CASSSHRVYGYTF.

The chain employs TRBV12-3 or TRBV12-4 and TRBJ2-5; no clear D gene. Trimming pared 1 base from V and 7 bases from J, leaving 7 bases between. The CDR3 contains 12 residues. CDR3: CASSLDRVTQYF. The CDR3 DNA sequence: TGTGCCAGCAGTTTAGATCGTGTGACCCAGTACTTC.

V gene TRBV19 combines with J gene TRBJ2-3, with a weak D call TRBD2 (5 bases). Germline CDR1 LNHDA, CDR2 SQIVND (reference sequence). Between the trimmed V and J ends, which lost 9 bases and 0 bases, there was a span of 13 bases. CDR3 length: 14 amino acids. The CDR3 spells CASTKRTSTDTQYF. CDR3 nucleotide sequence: TGTGCCAGCACTAAGCGGACTAGCACAGATACGCAGTATTTT.

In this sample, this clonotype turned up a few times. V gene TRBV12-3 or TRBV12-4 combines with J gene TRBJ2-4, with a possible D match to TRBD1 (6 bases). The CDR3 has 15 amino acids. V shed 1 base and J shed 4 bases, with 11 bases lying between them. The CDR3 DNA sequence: TGTGCCAGCAGTTTAGGAGGGGGATCAAAAAACATTCAGTACTTC. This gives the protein CASSLGGGSKNIQYF.

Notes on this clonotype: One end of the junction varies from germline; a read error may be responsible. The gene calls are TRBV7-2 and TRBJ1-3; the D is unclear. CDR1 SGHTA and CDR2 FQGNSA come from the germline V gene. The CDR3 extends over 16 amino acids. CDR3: CASSLLGGYSGNTICF. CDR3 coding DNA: TGTGCCAGCAGCTTGCTGGGCGGATACTCTGGAAACACCATATGTTTT.

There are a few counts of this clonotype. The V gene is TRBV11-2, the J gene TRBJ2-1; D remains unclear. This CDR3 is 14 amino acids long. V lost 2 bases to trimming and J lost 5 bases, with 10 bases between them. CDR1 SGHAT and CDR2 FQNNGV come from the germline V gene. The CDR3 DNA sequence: TGTGCCAGCAGCTTATTAGCTACCCACAATGAGCAGTTCTTC. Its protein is CASSLLATHNEQFF.

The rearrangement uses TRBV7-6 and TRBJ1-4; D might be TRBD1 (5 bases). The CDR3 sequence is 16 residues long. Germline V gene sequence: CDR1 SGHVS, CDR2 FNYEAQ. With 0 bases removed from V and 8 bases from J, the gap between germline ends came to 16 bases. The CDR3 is CASSLAEGRGAEKLFF. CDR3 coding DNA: TGTGCCAGCAGCTTAGCGGAGGGGAGGGGCGCGGAAAAACTGTTTTTT.

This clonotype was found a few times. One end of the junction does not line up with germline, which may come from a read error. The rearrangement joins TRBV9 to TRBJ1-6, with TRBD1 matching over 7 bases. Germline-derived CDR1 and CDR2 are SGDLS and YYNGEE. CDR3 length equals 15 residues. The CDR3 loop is CASSPGTGDNSPLHF. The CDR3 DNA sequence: TGTGCCAGCAGCCCTGGCACAGGGGATAACTCACCCCTCCACTTT. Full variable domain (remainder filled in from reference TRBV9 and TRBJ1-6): DSGVTQTPKHLITATGQRVTLRCSPRSGDLSVYWYQQSLDQGLQFLIQYYNGEERAKGNILERFSAQQFPDLHSELNLSSLELGDSALYFCASSPGTGDNSPLHFGNGTRLTVT.

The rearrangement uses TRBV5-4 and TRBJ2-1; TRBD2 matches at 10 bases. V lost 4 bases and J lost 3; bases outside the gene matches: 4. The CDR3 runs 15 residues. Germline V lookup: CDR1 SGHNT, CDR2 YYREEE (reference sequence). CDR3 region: CASSNGLADYNEQFF. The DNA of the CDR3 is TGTGCCAGCAGCAACGGACTAGCGGACTACAATGAGCAGTTCTTC.

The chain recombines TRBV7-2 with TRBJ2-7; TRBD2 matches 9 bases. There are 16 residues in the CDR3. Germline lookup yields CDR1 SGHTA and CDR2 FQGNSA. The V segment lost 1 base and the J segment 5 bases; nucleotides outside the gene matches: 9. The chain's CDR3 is CASSLGGGLANHEQYF. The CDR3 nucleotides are TGTGCCAGCAGCTTAGGGGGAGGACTAGCGAATCACGAGCAGTACTTC.

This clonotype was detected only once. The CDR3 is CASSSPMGGYTF. The CDR3, as DNA: TGTGCCAGCAGTTCCCCCATGGGGGGCTACACCTTC. J is TRBJ1-2 and V is TRBV28, with no clear D. The CDR3 consists of 12 residues. From germline, CDR1 is MDHEN and CDR2 SYDVKM. V was shortened by 4 bases and J by 8 bases, with 11 bases between the two germline ends.

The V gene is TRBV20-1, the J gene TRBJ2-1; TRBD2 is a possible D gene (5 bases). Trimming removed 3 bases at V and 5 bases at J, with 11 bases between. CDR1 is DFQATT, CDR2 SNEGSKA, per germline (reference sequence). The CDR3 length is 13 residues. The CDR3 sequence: CSASRTYDNEQFF. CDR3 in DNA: TGCAGTGCTAGCCGGACTTACGACAATGAGCAGTTCTTC.

The CDR3 DNA is TGCAGTGCTAGACCCCGGGGTGCCGATACGCAGTATTTT. This gives the protein CSARPRGADTQYF. V and J are TRBV20-1 and TRBJ2-3; D is possibly TRBD2 (5 bases). In germline, CDR1 is DFQATT, CDR2 SNEGSKA (reference sequence). The V end was cut by 2 bases, the J end by 6 bases, with 12 bases between. CDR3 length: 13 amino acids.

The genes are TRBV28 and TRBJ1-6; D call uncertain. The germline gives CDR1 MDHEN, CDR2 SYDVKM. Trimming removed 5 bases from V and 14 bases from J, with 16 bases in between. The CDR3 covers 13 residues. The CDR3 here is CASSTMGIVALHF. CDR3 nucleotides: TGTGCCAGCAGTACTATGGGGATAGTGGCCCTCCACTTT.

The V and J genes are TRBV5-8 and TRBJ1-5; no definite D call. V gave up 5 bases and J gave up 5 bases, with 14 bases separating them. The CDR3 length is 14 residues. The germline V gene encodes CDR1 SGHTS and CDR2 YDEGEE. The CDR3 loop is CASRVRPSYQPQHF. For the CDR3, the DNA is TGTGCCAGCAGGGTAAGACCGAGCTATCAGCCCCAGCATTTT.

The CDR3 reads CASSRRDLIEQYF. In nucleotides, the CDR3 is TGTGCCAGCAGCCGGAGGGACCTGATCGAGCAGTACTTC. This chain joins TRBV25-1 and TRBJ2-7; a weak D match, TRBD2 (6 bases). The V end lost 6 bases, the J end lost 6 bases, and 15 bases lay between the germline ends. The CDR3 is made up of 13 amino acids. Per the germline V gene, CDR1 is MGHDK and CDR2 is SYGVNS.

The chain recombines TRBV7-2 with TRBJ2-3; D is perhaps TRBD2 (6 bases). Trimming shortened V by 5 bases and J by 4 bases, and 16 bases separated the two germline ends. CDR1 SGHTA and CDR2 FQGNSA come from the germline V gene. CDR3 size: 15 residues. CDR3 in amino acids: CASSLLRLVPDTQYF. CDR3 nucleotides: TGTGCCAGCAGCCTTCTCAGACTAGTTCCAGATACGCAGTATTTT.